The sequence of this T cell receptor (beta chain) was determined in a study of blood T cell repertoires in COVID-19. In the study overall: Acute-phase and convalescent COVID-19 samples originated in the United States, Italy and Spain.

Patients of the Seattle cohort, enrolled during active infection, were followed longitudinally. Clones were read by immunoSEQ multiplex PCR, and TCRdb kept only the in-frame ones, dropping some. Of roughly 460,000 clones in the sample, about 90% were seen once. Trimming cost V 5 bases and J 5 bases, with 13 bases left between them. The germline V gene encodes CDR1 SGHAT and CDR2 FQNNGV. The CDR3 has 13 residues. This rearrangement joins TRBV11-2 to TRBJ2-7; tentative D call: TRBD1 (5 bases). Specimen: peripheral blood. This TCR derives from a young man with COVID-19, enrolled during active disease. This chain's CDR3 is CASSTNSRDEQYF. The CDR3 DNA is TGTGCCAGCAGCACCAACTCCAGGGACGAGCAGTACTTC.